This TCR beta chain emerged from a study of identical twins. Study outcomes and limitations: When twins shared out-of-frame alpha sequences, those sequences had excess low generation probability.

The CDR3 spans 14 residues. Trimming pared 6 bases from V and 4 bases from J, leaving 15 bases between. This clonotype was seen only a few times. As yet, its antigen is unknown. Unique molecular identifiers were present on cDNA, and template switching added a universal primer site. TCRdb re-derived calls from the 5' RACE reads in MiXCR, one entry per CDR3 protein. The table has 460,000 or so distinct CDR3 sequences, approximately 15% seen once. These sequences were also reported in another study, on yellow fever vaccine responses in identical twins.

Input material: CD4+ T cells sorted from blood. The source of this sequence is a woman in her late teens or twenties in good health. The rearrangement joins TRBV12-3 or TRBV12-4 to TRBJ1-1; D call uncertain. CDR3 in amino acids: CASRVILEGTEAFF. CDR3 DNA sequence: TGTGCCAGCAGAGTGATACTCGAGGGCACTGAAGCTTTCTTT.